A single sample gave rise to the 30 T cell receptor beta chains below, sequenced in a study of cytotoxic CD8 clonotypes in ibrutinib-treated CLL. TCRdb keeps only in-frame clones here, not all; method: immunoSEQ multiplex PCR. In the table there are about 130,000 clones, about three quarters of which are singletons. The input for sequencing was PBMCs, taken after 24 months of ibrutinib treatment. These receptors all come from a human donor with chronic lymphocytic leukemia.

The chain has TRBV7-6 and TRBJ2-2; D gene uncertain. This CDR3 has 15 amino acids. Trimming took off 3 bases at V and 5 bases at J, with 13 bases between the two ends. Germline CDR1 is SGHVS and CDR2 is FNYEAQ. The CDR3 region is CASSLGSLGTGELFF. The CDR3 region has the DNA TGTGCCAGCAGCTTGGGGTCCCTGGGGACCGGGGAGCTGTTTTTT.

This rearrangement joins TRBV27 to TRBJ2-5; D is possibly TRBD1 (6 bases). From germline, CDR1 is MNHEY and CDR2 SMNVEV (reference sequence). V lost 3 bases and J 5 bases, leaving 13 bases between the germline ends. This CDR3 comprises 14 residues. In DNA form, the CDR3 reads TGTGCCAGCAGTTTTCAGGACAGCCGGGAGACCCAGTACTTC. Its translation: CASSFQDSRETQYF.

This clone was counted only a few times. The rearrangement links TRBV28 to TRBJ2-1; either TRBD1 or TRBD2 may fit D (6 bases each). Germline V gene sequence: CDR1 MDHEN, CDR2 SYDVKM. V lost 11 bases and J 9 bases, leaving 29 bases between the germline ends. The length of the CDR3 is 16 residues. This chain's CDR3 is CASPPSEGGPGAEQFF. The CDR3 nucleotides are TGTGCCTCCCCTCCGTCCGAGGGAGGCCCAGGGGCTGAGCAGTTCTTC.

The chain couples TRBV4-3 to TRBJ2-1; D is perhaps TRBD2 (5 bases). CDR1 LGHNA and CDR2 YSLEER come from the germline V gene. V lost 5 bases, J lost 0 bases, and 8 bases lay in between. The CDR3 sequence is 14 residues long. The CDR3 DNA is TGCGCCAGCAGCGGCGGGCCCTCCTACAATGAGCAGTTCTTC. It encodes CASSGGPSYNEQFF.

The chain has TRBV7-2 and TRBJ2-1; weak D call: TRBD2 (6 bases). The V gene lost 5 bases and the J gene lost 8 bases, with 16 bases spanning the gap. Germline CDR1 reads SGHTA; CDR2 reads FQGNSA. CDR3 length: 14 amino acids. CDR3 in DNA: TGTGCCAGCAGCCCTCCCGTGGAGGGGCATGAGCAGTTCTTC. Protein product: CASSPPVEGHEQFF. Full variable domain (remainder filled in from reference TRBV7-2 and TRBJ2-1): GAGVSQSPSNKVTEKGKDVELRCDPISGHTALYWYRQSLGQGLEFLIYFQGNSAPDKSGLPSDRFSAERTGGSVSTLTIQRTQQEDSAVYLCASSPPVEGHEQFFGPGTRLTVL.

This clone has more than one count but fewer than ten. This chain links TRBV7-8 with TRBJ2-1; no firm D call. Trimming pared 7 bases from V and 0 bases from J, leaving 19 bases between. The CDR3 has 17 amino acids. Germline V gene sequence: CDR1 SGHVS, CDR2 FQNEAQ. The CDR3 DNA reads TGTGCCAGCAACAAGGCGGCGCTATTGGACTCCTACAATGAGCAGTTCTTC. Translation gives CASNKAALLDSYNEQFF. Variable domain in full (rest from reference TRBV7-8 and TRBJ2-1): GAGVSQSPRYKVAKRGQDVALRCDPISGHVSLFWYQQALGQGPEFLTYFQNEAQLDKSGLPSDRFFAERPEGSVSTLKIQRTQQEDSAVYLCASNKAALLDSYNEQFFGPGTRLTVL.

CDR3 sequence: CASSSGQVSNQPQHF. The CDR3 coding sequence is TGTGCCAGCAGCTCCGGACAAGTTAGCAATCAGCCCCAGCATTTT. The chain is built from TRBV7-9 and TRBJ1-5, with D possibly matching TRBD1 (5 bases). V was pared by 4 bases and J by 0 bases, with 10 bases between. The length of the CDR3 is 15 residues. Germline V gene data show CDR1 as SEHNR and CDR2 as FQNEAQ (reference sequence). The variable domain in full, completed from reference TRBV7-9 and TRBJ1-5, reads DTGVSQNPRHKITKRGQNVTFRCDPISEHNRLYWYRQTLGQGPEFLTYFQNEAQLEKSRLLSDRFSAERPKGSFSTLEIQRTEQGDSAMYLCASSSGQVSNQPQHFGDGTRLSIL.

The CDR3 reads CASSFYSGGNEKLFF. The CDR3 coding sequence is TGTGCCAGCAGCTTTTATAGCGGAGGGAATGAAAAACTGTTTTTT. This chain joins TRBV7-9 and TRBJ1-4; D is undetermined. CDR1 and CDR2 (germline): SEHNR, FQNEAQ (reference sequence). The germline V and J ends were trimmed by 3 bases and 5 bases, with 13 bases remaining between them. The CDR3 totals 15 residues.

The chain couples TRBV4-1 to TRBJ2-1, with TRBD2 identical over 13 bases. J gave up 10 bases and V 0 bases, and 15 bases lay outside the gene matches. CDR3 length: 19 residues. Germline-derived CDR1 and CDR2 are MGHRA and YSYEKL. The CDR3 sequence is CASSQEGLAGVSLGFEQFF. CDR3 in DNA: TGCGCCAGCAGCCAAGAAGGACTAGCGGGAGTGTCGTTGGGGTTCGAGCAGTTCTTC.

CDR3 sequence reads: CASSLGGGVSGNTIYF. Here the CDR3 DNA reads TGTGCCAGCAGCTTGGGAGGGGGTGTCTCTGGAAACACCATATATTTT. The chain combines TRBV5-4 with TRBJ1-3; tentatively, D is TRBD1 (6 bases). V was pared by 0 bases and J by 0 bases, with 10 bases between. The V gene's germline CDR1 is SGHNT and CDR2 YYREEE (reference sequence). This CDR3 is 16 amino acids long.

The rearrangement uses TRBV4-1 and TRBJ1-1, with D hard to call. CDR3 length equals 15 residues. Between the trimmed V and J ends, which lost 7 bases and 11 bases, there was a span of 26 bases. Germline assignment: CDR1 MGHRA and CDR2 YSYEKL. The CDR3 loop is CASTPPDFGRGNAFF. CDR3 in DNA: TGCGCCAGCACCCCCCCCGACTTCGGGAGAGGTAACGCTTTCTTT.

This chain connects TRBV9 to TRBJ2-2; D uncertain. CDR1 is SGDLS, CDR2 YYNGEE, per germline. CDR3 size: 15 residues. V was clipped by 0 bases and J by 1 base, with 7 bases between them. The CDR3 reads CASSVGSGNTGELFF. The CDR3 DNA reads as TGTGCCAGCAGCGTAGGGTCGGGGAACACCGGGGAGCTGTTTTTT. Drawing the rest from reference TRBV9 and TRBJ2-2, the complete variable domain is DSGVTQTPKHLITATGQRVTLRCSPRSGDLSVYWYQQSLDQGLQFLIQYYNGEERAKGNILERFSAQQFPDLHSELNLSSLELGDSALYFCASSVGSGNTGELFFGEGSRLTVL.

The chain uses TRBV5-6 and TRBJ1-1, with D possibly matching TRBD1 (5 bases). Germline loops: CDR1 SGHDT, CDR2 YYEEEE. There are 15 residues in the CDR3. The V and J ends lost 3 bases and 11 bases respectively, with 23 bases between them. CDR3 protein: CASSWVGVSPRRAFF. For the CDR3, the DNA is TGTGCCAGCAGCTGGGTGGGGGTGTCCCCCCGGCGGGCTTTCTTT.

The chain carries TRBV28 and TRBJ2-4, with D possibly matching TRBD1 (5 bases). CDR1 and CDR2 from the germline V gene are MDHEN and SYDVKM. V shed 10 bases and J shed 7 bases, with 20 bases lying between them. The length of the CDR3 is 14 residues. CDR3 in amino acids: CATVPGLGLNIQYF. The CDR3 nucleotides are TGTGCCACCGTCCCGGGTCTGGGGCTGAACATTCAGTACTTC.

This clone was detected many times. The V gene is TRBV10-3, the J gene TRBJ1-4, with 7 bases matching TRBD1. CDR3 length: 13 residues. The V segment lost 10 bases and the J segment 8 bases; nucleotides outside the gene matches: 10. Germline V CDR1 and CDR2: ENHRY, SYGVKD. CDR3 sequence (DNA): TGTGCCACTCGACAGGGTCTGGGGGAAAAACTGTTTTTT. It yields the protein CATRQGLGEKLFF.

V gene TRBV7-9 combines with J gene TRBJ2-7, with D perhaps being TRBD1 or TRBD2 (6 bases each). The CDR3 covers 14 residues. Trimming shortened V by 5 bases and J by 2 bases, and 13 bases separated the two germline ends. Germline V lookup: CDR1 SEHNR, CDR2 FQNEAQ (reference sequence). CDR3 DNA: TGTGCCAGCAGCCCAAGGGGGGCCCCCTACGAGCAGTACTTC. Amino acids: CASSPRGAPYEQYF.

V gene TRBV7-2 combines with J gene TRBJ2-3; 11 bases are a match to TRBD2. This CDR3 is built from 17 residues. CDR1 and CDR2 from the germline V gene are SGHTA and FQGNSA. The V segment lost 3 bases and the J segment 0 bases; nucleotides outside the gene matches: 5. This CDR3 reads CASSLAPSGGSTDTQYF. For the CDR3, the DNA is TGTGCCAGCAGCTTGGCCCCTAGCGGGGGGAGCACAGATACGCAGTATTTT.

This chain links TRBV28 with TRBJ1-2; D possibly corresponds to TRBD1 (5 bases). Germline CDR1 and CDR2: MDHEN and SYDVKM. Trimming pared 3 bases from V and 8 bases from J, leaving 10 bases between. CDR3 length equals 12 residues. This CDR3 is CASSFSGGGYTF. The CDR3 DNA sequence: TGTGCCAGCAGTTTTTCCGGGGGAGGCTACACCTTC.

The CDR3 region is CVIGGALGNTIYF. The CDR3 DNA reads as TGTGTCATCGGGGGGGCGCTTGGAAACACCATATATTTT. The chain couples TRBV6-1 to TRBJ1-3; possible D gene TRBD1, 6 bases. The CDR3 covers 13 residues. Germline values: CDR1 MNHNS, CDR2 SASEGT.

V usage is TRBV10-3 and J usage is TRBJ1-2; TRBD1 matches 10 bases. Germline loops: CDR1 ENHRY, CDR2 SYGVKD. This CDR3 is 13 amino acids long. V lost 11 bases, J lost 8 bases, and 11 bases stayed unmatched. CDR3 protein: CAATPGQGRGYTF. The CDR3 DNA follows: TGTGCCGCCACCCCGGGACAGGGGCGCGGCTACACCTTC.

The V and J genes are TRBV27 and TRBJ1-1, with 11 bases lining up with TRBD1. The V gene's germline CDR1 is MNHEY and CDR2 SMNVEV (reference sequence). This CDR3 region has 17 residues. With 4 bases clipped from V and 0 bases from J, the junction kept 7 bases outside the gene matches. The CDR3, as DNA: TGTGCCAGCAGTTCCATGGACAGGGGGCCAATGAACACTGAAGCTTTCTTT. Encoded protein: CASSSMDRGPMNTEAFF.

V gene TRBV10-2 combines with J gene TRBJ2-1; unclear D gene. Germline loops: CDR1 WSHSY, CDR2 SAAADI. V was pared by 0 bases and J by 9 bases, with 6 bases between. The CDR3 length is 12 residues. This CDR3 reads CASSESVVEQFF. The DNA for the CDR3 is TGCGCCAGCAGTGAGTCGGTGGTTGAGCAGTTCTTC.

The genes are TRBV11-3 and TRBJ1-1; no clear D gene. Germline V gene data show CDR1 as SGHNT and CDR2 as YENEEA. V was clipped by 5 bases and J by 1 base, with 8 bases between them. The CDR3 has 13 residues. As DNA, the CDR3 is TGTGCCAGCAGCCCCGCAGGGAACACTGAAGCTTTCTTT. This encodes CASSPAGNTEAFF.

In this sample, this clone turned up many times. This chain connects TRBV19 to TRBJ2-7; D unclear. CDR1 LNHDA and CDR2 SQIVND come from the germline V gene (reference sequence). With 6 bases removed from V and 4 bases from J, the gap between germline ends came to 16 bases. The length of the CDR3 is 14 residues. As DNA, the CDR3 is TGTGCCAGTAGCTACGGCCGCGGTGGATACGAGCAGTACTTC. Protein product: CASSYGRGGYEQYF.

This chain uses TRBV7-3 with TRBJ1-6; 7 bases are shared with TRBD1. From germline, CDR1 is SGHTA and CDR2 FQGTGA. The V and J ends lost 2 bases and 10 bases, in that order; junction bases with no gene match: 8. CDR3 size: 15 residues. CDR3 nucleotides: TGTGCCAGCAGCTTATCAGGGGGTGTGTGGTCACCCCTCCACTTT. Encoded protein: CASSLSGGVWSPLHF.

The V gene is TRBV4-2, the J gene TRBJ2-6; D may be TRBD1 (6 bases). The V gene's germline CDR1 is LGHNA and CDR2 YNFKEQ. V shed 3 bases and J shed 1 base, with 10 bases lying between them. The CDR3 extends over 16 amino acids. CDR3 region: CASSQATGSGANVLTF. DNA for the CDR3: TGTGCCAGCAGCCAGGCAACAGGGTCTGGGGCCAACGTCCTGACTTTC.

The V and J genes are TRBV9 and TRBJ2-3; the D gene is possibly TRBD2 (7 bases). This CDR3 spans 16 amino acids. V lost 0 bases and J lost 5, with 16 bases in between. CDR1 and CDR2 (germline): SGDLS, YYNGEE. The CDR3: CASSVAARGGGDTQYF. The CDR3 nucleotides are TGTGCCAGCAGCGTAGCCGCTCGCGGGGGCGGAGATACGCAGTATTTT.

V usage is TRBV5-4 and J usage is TRBJ2-5; D is perhaps TRBD1 or TRBD2 (5 bases each). Germline V lookup: CDR1 SGHNT, CDR2 YYREEE (reference sequence). There are 17 residues in the CDR3. V shed 0 bases and J shed 4 bases, with 19 bases lying between them. CDR3 region: CASSLVVGAGGRETQYF. The CDR3 DNA sequence: TGTGCCAGCAGCTTGGTGGTAGGGGCCGGCGGGCGAGAGACCCAGTACTTC.

The chain joins TRBV3-2 to TRBJ1-1; the D call TRBD1 from the table was never checked on the DNA. TRBV3-2 is a listed pseudogene. The CDR3 spans 9 residues. The CDR3 region is CASSQGPLF. The CDR3, as DNA: TGTGCCAGCAGCCAAGGGCCCCTCTTT.

V is TRBV5-1 and J is TRBJ1-1; D uncertain. CDR1 SGHRS and CDR2 YFSETQ come from the germline V gene. Trimming pared 3 bases from V and 1 base from J, leaving 16 bases between. CDR3 length: 16 residues. This chain's CDR3 is CASSSHWRGQNTEAFF. The CDR3 DNA reads TGCGCCAGCAGCTCGCACTGGAGAGGCCAGAACACTGAAGCTTTCTTT.